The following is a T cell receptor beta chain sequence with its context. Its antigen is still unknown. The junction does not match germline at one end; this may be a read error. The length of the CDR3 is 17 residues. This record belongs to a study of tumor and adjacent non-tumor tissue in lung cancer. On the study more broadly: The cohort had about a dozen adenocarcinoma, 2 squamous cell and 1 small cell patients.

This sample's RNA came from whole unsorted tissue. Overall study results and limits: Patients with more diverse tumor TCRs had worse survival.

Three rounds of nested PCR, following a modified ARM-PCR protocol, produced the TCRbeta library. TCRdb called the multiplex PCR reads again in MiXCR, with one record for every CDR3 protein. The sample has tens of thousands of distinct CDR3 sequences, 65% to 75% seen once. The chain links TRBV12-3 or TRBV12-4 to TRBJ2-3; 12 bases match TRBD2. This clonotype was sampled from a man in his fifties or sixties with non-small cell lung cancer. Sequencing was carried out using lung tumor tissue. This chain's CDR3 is CASILKLAGGDTDTQYF. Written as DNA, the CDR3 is TGTGCCAGCATTTTAAAACTAGCGGGGGGTGACACAGATACGCAGTATTTT.